The present T cell receptor (beta chain) was sequenced within a study of T cell changes during pregnancy in multiple sclerosis. CDR3 length: 13 residues. V was shortened by 1 base and J by 1 base, with 7 bases between the two germline ends. CDR1 is GTSNPN, CDR2 SVGIG, per germline (reference sequence). Here immunoSEQ multiplex PCR was the method, and the copy in TCRdb shows in-frame clones only, minus some. The repertoire holds about 28,000 clones, with 70% to 90% as singletons. The source was CD8+ T cells from peripheral blood mononuclear cells, collected after pregnancy. V gene TRBV30 combines with J gene TRBJ1-1; maybe TRBD1 (6 bases). The sequence came from a female donor with multiple sclerosis, enrolled in a pregnancy study. CDR3 DNA: TGTGCCTGGAGTGAGACAGGGAACACTGAAGCTTTCTTT. Translating it yields CAWSETGNTEAFF.